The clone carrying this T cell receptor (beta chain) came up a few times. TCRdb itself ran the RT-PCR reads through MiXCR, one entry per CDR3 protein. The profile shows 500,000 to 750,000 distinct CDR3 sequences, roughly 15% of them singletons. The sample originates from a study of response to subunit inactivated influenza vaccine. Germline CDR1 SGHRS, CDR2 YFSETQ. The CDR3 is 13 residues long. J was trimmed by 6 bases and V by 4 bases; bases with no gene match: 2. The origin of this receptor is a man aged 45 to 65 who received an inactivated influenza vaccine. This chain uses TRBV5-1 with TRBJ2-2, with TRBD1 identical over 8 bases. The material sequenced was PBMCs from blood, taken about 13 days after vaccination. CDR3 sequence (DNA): TGCGCCAGCAGCAAGGACAGGGCCGGGGAGCTGTTTTTT. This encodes CASSKDRAGELFF.